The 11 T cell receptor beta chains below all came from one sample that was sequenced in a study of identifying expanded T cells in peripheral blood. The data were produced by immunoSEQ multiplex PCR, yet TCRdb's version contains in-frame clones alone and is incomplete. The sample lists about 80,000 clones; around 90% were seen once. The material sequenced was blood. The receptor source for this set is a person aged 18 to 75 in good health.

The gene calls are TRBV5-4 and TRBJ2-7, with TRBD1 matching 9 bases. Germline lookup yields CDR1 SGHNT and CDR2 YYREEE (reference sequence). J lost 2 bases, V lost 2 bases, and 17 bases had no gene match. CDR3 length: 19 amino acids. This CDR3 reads CASSLGTGPNSPTTYEQYF. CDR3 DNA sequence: TGTGCCAGCAGCTTAGGGACAGGGCCAAACAGTCCCACTACCTACGAGCAGTACTTC. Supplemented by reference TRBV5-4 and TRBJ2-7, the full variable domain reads ETGVTQSPTHLIKTRGQQVTLRCSSQSGHNTVSWYQQALGQGPQFIFQYYREEENGRGNFPPRFSGLQFPNYSSELNVNALELDDSALYLCASSLGTGPNSPTTYEQYFGPGTRLTVT.

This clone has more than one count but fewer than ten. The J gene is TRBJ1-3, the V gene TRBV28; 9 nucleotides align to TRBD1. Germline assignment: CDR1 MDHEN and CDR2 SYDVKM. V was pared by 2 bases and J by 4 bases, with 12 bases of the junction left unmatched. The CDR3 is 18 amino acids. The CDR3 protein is CASSLPRDRAWVGNTIYF. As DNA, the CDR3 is TGTGCCAGCAGTTTACCCCGGGACAGGGCGTGGGTAGGAAACACCATATATTTT.

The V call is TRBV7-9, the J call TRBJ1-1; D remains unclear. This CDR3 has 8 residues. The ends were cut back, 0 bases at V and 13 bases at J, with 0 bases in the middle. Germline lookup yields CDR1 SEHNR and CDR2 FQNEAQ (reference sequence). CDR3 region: CASSLAFF. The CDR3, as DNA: TGTGCCAGCAGCTTAGCTTTCTTT. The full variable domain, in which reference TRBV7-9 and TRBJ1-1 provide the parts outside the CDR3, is DTGVSQNPRHKITKRGQNVTFRCDPISEHNRLYWYRQTLGQGPEFLTYFQNEAQLEKSRLLSDRFSAERPKGSFSTLEIQRTEQGDSAMYLCASSLAFFGQGTRLTVV.

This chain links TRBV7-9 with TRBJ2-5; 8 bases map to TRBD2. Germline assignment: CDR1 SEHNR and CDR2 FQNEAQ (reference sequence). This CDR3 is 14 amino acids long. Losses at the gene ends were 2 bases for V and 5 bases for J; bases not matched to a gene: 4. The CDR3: CASSLTSGGETQYF. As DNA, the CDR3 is TGTGCCAGCAGCTTAACTAGCGGAGGGGAGACCCAGTACTTC.

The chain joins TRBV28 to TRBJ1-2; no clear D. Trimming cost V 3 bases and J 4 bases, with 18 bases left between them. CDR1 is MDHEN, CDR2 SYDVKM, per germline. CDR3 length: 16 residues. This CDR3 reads CASSFPRLPYSYGYTF. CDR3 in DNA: TGTGCCAGCAGTTTTCCCCGATTGCCATACTCCTATGGCTACACCTTC.

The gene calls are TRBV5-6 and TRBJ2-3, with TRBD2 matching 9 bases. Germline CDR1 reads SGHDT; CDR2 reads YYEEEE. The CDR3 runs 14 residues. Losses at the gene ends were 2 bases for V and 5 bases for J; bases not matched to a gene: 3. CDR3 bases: TGTGCCAGCAGCTTTTGGCGGGGGGGAGATACGCAGTATTTT. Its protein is CASSFWRGGDTQYF.

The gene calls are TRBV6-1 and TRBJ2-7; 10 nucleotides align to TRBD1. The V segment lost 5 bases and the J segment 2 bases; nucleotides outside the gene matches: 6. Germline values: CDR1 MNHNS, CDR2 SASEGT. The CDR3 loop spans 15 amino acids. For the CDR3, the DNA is TGTGCCAGCAGTCCCGGGACAGGGGCGACCTACGAGCAGTACTTC. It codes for CASSPGTGATYEQYF.

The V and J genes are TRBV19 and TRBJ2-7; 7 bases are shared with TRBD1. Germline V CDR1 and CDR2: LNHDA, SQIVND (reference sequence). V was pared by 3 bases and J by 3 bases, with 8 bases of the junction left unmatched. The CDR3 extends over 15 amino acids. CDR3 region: CASSISTGLGYEQYF. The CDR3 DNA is TGTGCCAGTAGTATTTCGACAGGGTTAGGCTACGAGCAGTACTTC.

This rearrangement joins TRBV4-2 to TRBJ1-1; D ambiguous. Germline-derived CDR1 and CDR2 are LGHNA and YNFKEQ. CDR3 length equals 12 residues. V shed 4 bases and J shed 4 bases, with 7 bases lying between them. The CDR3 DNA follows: TGTGCCAGCAGCCTGGGTTCCACTGAAGCTTTCTTT. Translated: CASSLGSTEAFF.

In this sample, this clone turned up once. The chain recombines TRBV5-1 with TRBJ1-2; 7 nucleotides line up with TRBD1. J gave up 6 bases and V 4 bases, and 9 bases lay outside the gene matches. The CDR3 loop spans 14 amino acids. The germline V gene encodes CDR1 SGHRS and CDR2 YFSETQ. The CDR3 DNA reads TGCGCCAGCAGCGAAAGCCGGGACAGAGATGGCTACACCTTC. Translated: CASSESRDRDGYTF. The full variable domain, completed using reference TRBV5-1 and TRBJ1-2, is KAGVTQTPRYLIKTRGQQVTLSCSPISGHRSVSWYQQTPGQGLQFLFEYFSETQRNKGNFPGRFSGRQFSNSRSEMNVSTLELGDSALYLCASSESRDRDGYTFGSGTRLTVV.

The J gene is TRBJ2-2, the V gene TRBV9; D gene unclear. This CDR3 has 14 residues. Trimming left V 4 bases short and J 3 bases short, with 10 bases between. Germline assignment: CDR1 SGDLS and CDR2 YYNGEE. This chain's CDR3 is CASSPRVYTGELFF. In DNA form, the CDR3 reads TGTGCCAGCAGCCCCCGGGTCTACACCGGGGAGCTGTTTTTT.